The 18 T cell receptor beta chains given below trace back to one sample, sequenced in a study of T-cell reconstitution after alpha-beta-depleted transplantation in children. Preparation of the TCRbeta library was carried out with unique molecular identifiers. TCRdb re-derived calls from the PCR reads in MiXCR, one entry per CDR3 protein. The sample holds 350,000 to 400,000 distinct CDR3 sequences; about a fifth are singletons and the top ten take 3.8%. Here the sequenced sample was PBMCs from the stem cell graft donor, taken from the stem cell graft. Receptors were obtained from a human donor who donated a stem cell graft to a child with acute myeloid leukemia.

This clonotype was observed a single time. This chain uses TRBV12-3 or TRBV12-4 with TRBJ2-7; 8 bases are shared with TRBD2. The CDR3 is 14 amino acids. The J segment lost 4 bases and the V segment lost 5 bases, leaving 7 bases of the junction unmatched. CDR3 loop: CASSPRGGPYEQYF. The CDR3 bases are TGTGCCAGCAGTCCTCGGGGGGGACCTTACGAGCAGTACTTC.

This chain joins TRBV4-1 and TRBJ2-1; 7 positions agree with TRBD1. The V and J ends lost 3 bases and 10 bases, in that order; junction bases with no gene match: 15. CDR3 size: 16 residues. Germline loops: CDR1 MGHRA, CDR2 YSYEKL. The CDR3 loop reads CASSHIDIFLGGEQFF. The CDR3 nucleotides read TGCGCCAGCAGCCACATAGACATATTTCTAGGGGGCGAGCAGTTCTTC.

The rearrangement uses TRBV27 and TRBJ2-1; perhaps TRBD2 as D (5 bases). Germline V lookup: CDR1 MNHEY, CDR2 SMNVEV (reference sequence). V was shortened by 7 bases and J by 4 bases, with 11 bases between the two germline ends. The CDR3 length is 13 residues. CDR3 residues: CASTWTPYNEQFF. As DNA, the CDR3 is TGTGCCAGCACCTGGACTCCTTACAATGAGCAGTTCTTC.

This clonotype has a count of ten or more. The V call is TRBV7-9, the J call TRBJ2-7; 10 bases align to TRBD1. Germline CDR1 and CDR2: SEHNR and FQNEAQ (reference sequence). The CDR3 has 12 amino acids. The V gene end was trimmed by 6 bases and the J gene end by 6 bases; junction bases not matched to a gene: 2. This CDR3 is CASSRTGGEQYF. The CDR3 coding sequence is TGTGCCAGCAGTCGGACAGGGGGCGAGCAGTACTTC.

J is TRBJ2-1 and V is TRBV12-5; 11 bases line up with TRBD2. Germline trimming cut 5 bases from V and 2 bases from J; bases unmatched to any gene: 5. CDR1 and CDR2 (germline): LGHNT, FRNRAP. The CDR3 is 16 amino acids. The CDR3 nucleotides are TGTGCTAGTGGTCCGATAGCGGGAGGGACCTACAATGAGCAGTTCTTC. Encoded protein: CASGPIAGGTYNEQFF.

This clonotype was seen a few times. The J gene is TRBJ2-7, the V gene TRBV4-1; perhaps TRBD1 as D (5 bases). The V end was cut by 4 bases, the J end by 3 bases, with 13 bases between. The germline V gene has CDR1 MGHRA and CDR2 YSYEKL. There are 14 residues in the CDR3. CDR3 sequence reads: CASSLQTESYEQYF. The CDR3 coding sequence is TGCGCCAGCAGCCTCCAGACAGAGAGCTACGAGCAGTACTTC.

This clonotype has more than one count but fewer than ten. The J gene is TRBJ2-3, the V gene TRBV28; perhaps TRBD1 as D (6 bases). Germline loops: CDR1 MDHEN, CDR2 SYDVKM. V was shortened by 5 bases and J by 0 bases, with 15 bases between the two germline ends. This CDR3 is 16 amino acids long. Here the CDR3 DNA reads TGTGCCAGCAGTACCATCCGGGACACCAGCACAGATACGCAGTATTTT. Translation: CASSTIRDTSTDTQYF.

This clonotype has only a few counts. This chain links TRBV6-1 with TRBJ2-7; TRBD1 matches at 11 bases. The germline CDR1 and CDR2 sequences are MNHNS and SASEGT. With V trimmed by 5 bases and J by 5 bases, 2 bases remained unmatched. CDR3 length: 13 residues. CDR3 nucleotides: TGTGCCAGCAGTCCGGGACAGGGGGACGAGCAGTACTTC. Amino acid sequence: CASSPGQGDEQYF.

The table lists this clonotype with a few counts. CDR3 nucleotides: TGTGCCAGTTCCGGGGCAAAGCGGGACCATGAGCAGTTCTTC. This translates into CASSGAKRDHEQFF. This sequence joins TRBV12-3 or TRBV12-4 and TRBJ2-1; the match to TRBD2 covers 7 bases. V lost 9 bases and J lost 8; bases outside the gene matches: 13. The CDR3 covers 14 residues.

This clonotype was found many times. The V call is TRBV29-1, the J call TRBJ2-3; 12 bases are shared with TRBD2. J lost 5 bases, V lost 4 bases, and 4 bases had no gene match. Germline loops: CDR1 SQVTM, CDR2 ANQGSEA. CDR3 length: 14 amino acids. CDR3 region: CSVGTSGAVDTQYF. CDR3 nucleotides: TGCAGCGTTGGGACTAGCGGGGCCGTAGATACGCAGTATTTT.

In its sample, this clonotype was seen a few times. The V and J genes are TRBV11-2 and TRBJ1-1; D is undetermined. CDR1 and CDR2 from the germline V gene are SGHAT and FQNNGV. The V end lost 6 bases, the J end lost 4 bases, and 21 bases lay between the germline ends. The CDR3 has 16 residues. DNA for the CDR3: TGTGCCAGCAGTCCCACGGCGTGGCAGGCGGGCACTGAAGCTTTCTTT. Its translation: CASSPTAWQAGTEAFF.

This clonotype was picked up a small number of times. This chain joins TRBV17 and TRBJ2-1; the table assigns TRBD2, which was not confirmed against the DNA. TRBV17 falls under the ORF class, with uncertain function. The CDR3 sequence is 13 residues long. CDR3 loop: CASRGEGYNEQFF. CDR3 bases: TGTGCGTCAAGGGGGGAGGGCTACAATGAGCAGTTCTTC.

This CDR3 is CASSFRLAGSYEQYF. The DNA of the CDR3 is TGTGCCAGCAGTTTCAGGCTAGCGGGCTCCTACGAGCAGTACTTC. V is TRBV12-3 or TRBV12-4 and J is TRBJ2-7; 8 positions match TRBD2. CDR3 size: 15 residues. V gave up 3 bases and J gave up 0 bases; unmatched junction bases: 4.

This clonotype appeared a few times. The chain combines TRBV12-3 or TRBV12-4 with TRBJ1-5; D not certain. The CDR3 has 15 amino acids. V dropped 1 base and J dropped 3 bases, with 10 bases sitting between them. Here the CDR3 DNA reads TGTGCCAGCAGTTTAGGGGTTCGGACCAATCAGCCCCAGCATTTT. It is translated as CASSLGVRTNQPQHF.

This clonotype turned up a few times. This rearrangement joins TRBV20-1 to TRBJ2-7; the match to TRBD1 covers 8 bases. The germline CDR1 and CDR2 sequences are DFQATT and SNEGSKA (reference sequence). V lost 6 bases, J lost 7 bases, and 14 bases stayed unmatched. The CDR3 spans 14 residues. CDR3 protein: CSATIGTGIREQYF. The CDR3 DNA is TGCAGTGCCACAATCGGGACAGGTATAAGGGAGCAGTACTTC.

This clonotype was recorded many times. The V gene is TRBV29-1, the J gene TRBJ1-3; D ambiguous. V gave up 4 bases and J gave up 8 bases, with 15 bases separating them. Germline values: CDR1 SQVTM, CDR2 ANQGSEA. This CDR3 is 13 amino acids long. The CDR3 spells CSVVGNNQDTIYF. The CDR3 DNA sequence: TGCAGCGTTGTCGGCAACAACCAGGACACCATATATTTT.

This clonotype has only a few counts. The chain employs TRBV5-1 and TRBJ2-6; D may be TRBD1 (5 bases). There are 17 residues in the CDR3. CDR1 SGHRS and CDR2 YFSETQ come from the germline V gene. V was pared by 1 base and J by 1 base, with 12 bases between. The CDR3 loop reads CASSLLGHGSGANVLTF. The CDR3 DNA sequence: TGCGCCAGCAGCTTGCTCGGACATGGATCTGGGGCCAACGTCCTGACTTTC. The full variable domain, completed using reference TRBV5-1 and TRBJ2-6, is KAGVTQTPRYLIKTRGQQVTLSCSPISGHRSVSWYQQTPGQGLQFLFEYFSETQRNKGNFPGRFSGRQFSNSRSEMNVSTLELGDSALYLCASSLLGHGSGANVLTFGAGSRLTVL.

This clonotype has just a few counts. V usage is TRBV29-1 and J usage is TRBJ1-2, with TRBD1 identical over 8 bases. Germline V gives CDR1 SQVTM, CDR2 ANQGSEA. Germline trimming cut 3 bases from V and 5 bases from J; bases unmatched to any gene: 5. CDR3 size: 13 residues. The CDR3 sequence is CSVDSTGGYGYTF. CDR3 bases: TGCAGCGTTGATTCTACAGGGGGGTATGGCTACACCTTC. Full variable domain (outside the CDR3, taken from reference TRBV29-1 and TRBJ1-2): SAVISQKPSRDICQRGTSLTIQCQVDSQVTMMFWYRQQPGQSLTLIATANQGSEATYESGFVIDKFPISRPNLTFSTLTVSNMSPEDSSIYLCSVDSTGGYGYTFGSGTRLTVV.